This T cell receptor beta chain comes out of a study of blood T cells in healthy people across ages. This CDR3 has 15 residues. Germline-derived CDR1 and CDR2 are MDHEN and SYDVKM. V gave up 2 bases and J gave up 2 bases, with 10 bases separating them. Primers used in a second PCR of roughly 6 to 12 cycles were a sample-barcoded 5' primer and a J-beta primer mix. Each cDNA was tagged by a template-switch adaptor containing 12 random nucleotides. TCRdb re-called the 5' RACE reads with MiXCR, one entry per CDR3 protein. This table holds fewer than 800,000 distinct CDR3 sequences, 25% found once. The same sample was also used in a study of T cells of mothers and their children.

The sample taken for sequencing was blood. The chain combines TRBV28 with TRBJ1-5; tentative D call: TRBD1 (5 bases). This TCR derives from a boy younger than 18 in good health. DNA of the CDR3: TGTGCCAGCAGTTTACGGGACGCGGGCAATCAGCCCCAGCATTTT. It translates to CASSLRDAGNQPQHF. Variable domain in full (rest from reference TRBV28 and TRBJ1-5): DVKVTQSSRYLVKRTGEKVFLECVQDMDHENMFWYRQDPGLGLRLIYFSYDVKMKEKGDIPEGYSVSREKKERFSLILESASTNQTSMYLCASSLRDAGNQPQHFGDGTRLSIL.